These T cell receptor beta chains were read from a single sample in a study of T cell changes during pregnancy in multiple sclerosis. Sequencing was performed with immunoSEQ multiplex PCR; in TCRdb, only in-frame clones are kept and a portion is missing. The table records about 67,000 clones, 90% of them present only once. This specimen consisted of peripheral blood, obtained in the third trimester of pregnancy. The receptors stem from a female donor with multiple sclerosis, enrolled in a pregnancy study. The CDR3 runs from the conserved cysteine through the conserved F or W. Each record gives: V gene, clone size, J gene, D gene, CDR3 DNA, CDR3 protein. A D gene is named only where the DNA matches it firmly. Expanded clones get a size class; other rows say once, few or many, or leave the size out.

>TRBV11-1|-|TRBJ2-7|-
TGTGCCAGCAGCTTGGGGCCTAGCGACTACGAGCAGTACTTC
CASSLGPSDYEQYF
>TRBV5-6|once|TRBJ2-3|TRBD2
TGTGCCAGCAGCTTGGCCGGGGGACTAGCCGGAGATACGCAGTATTTT
CASSLAGGLAGDTQYF
>TRBV27|-|TRBJ2-5|TRBD1
TGTGCCAGCAGTTCACAGGGGGCTAGCGAGACCCAGTACTTC
CASSSQGASETQYF
>TRBV7-9|-|TRBJ1-3|-
TGTGCCAGCAGCCCTCCGGGGGGGGGAAACACCATATATTTT
CASSPPGGGNTIYF
>TRBV7-9|-|TRBJ2-7|TRBD1
TGTGCCAGCAGCTTAGGACAGGGATTCCACGAGCAGTACTTC
CASSLGQGFHEQYF
>TRBV7-9|-|TRBJ1-6|-
TGTGCCAGCGGATCATCAGGGTTAGGGTCCGATTCACCCCTCCACTTT
CASGSSGLGSDSPLHF
>TRBV2|-|TRBJ1-2|TRBD1
TGTGCCAGCAGCCCGGGACAGGGAGGGATTGGCTACACCTTC
CASSPGQGGIGYTF
>TRBV7-9|-|TRBJ2-2|-
TGTGCCAGCAGCTTAGGCGCACAGGTACTGACCGGGGAGCTGTTTTTT
CASSLGAQVLTGELFF
>TRBV7-3|-|TRBJ2-1|TRBD2
TGTGCCAGCAGCTTAATGGCGGGGGGGGACAATGAGCAGTTCTTC
CASSLMAGGDNEQFF
>TRBV11-2|-|TRBJ2-2|-
TGTGCCAGCAGTCTTGGACAAAATCGGATCACCGGGGAGCTGTTTTTT
CASSLGQNRITGELFF